Below, 27 T cell receptor beta chains from the same sample are listed, as sequenced in a study of graft-versus-host responses after intestinal transplantation listed by TCRdb under 2021. Reading the label with the study, this specimen's time point is: cells obtained before transplantation from donor or recipient. Antigen specificity for these receptors is unknown. The library was made by the immunoSEQ multiplex PCR assay. TCRdb carries this immuneACCESS record with in-frame sequences only. Its versions omit some clonotypes, under half of them owing to an unresolved V gene in the studies checked, with the rest unexplained. The sample data list about 86,000 clones, and about 91% of these were observed just once. Clones ranked in the top ten supply 0.4% to 0.5% of the sample. Material: unstimulated CD8+ T cells sorted from spleen or lymph node cells, obtained before intestinal transplant. The receptor set was obtained from a human donor who received an intestinal transplant.

This chain connects TRBV15 to TRBJ1-1; D may be TRBD1 (5 bases). Looked up from germline, CDR1 is LNHNV and CDR2 is YYDKDF (reference sequence). The CDR3 sequence is 17 residues long. Trimming removed 5 bases from V and 4 bases from J, with 23 bases in between. The CDR3 nucleotides read TGTGCCACCAGCCAGAGGTGGCGGGGGGGATACGGCACTGAAGCTTTCTTT. Residues: CATSQRWRGGYGTEAFF.

The chain couples TRBV7-9 to TRBJ2-7, with D perhaps TRBD2 (6 bases). The CDR3 is 14 residues long. V lost 1 base and J 1 base, leaving 8 bases between the germline ends. CDR1 and CDR2 from the germline V gene are SEHNR and FQNEAQ (reference sequence). CDR3 bases: TGTGCCAGCAGCTTAGACGGAGGGTCCTACGAGCAGTACTTC. Protein product: CASSLDGGSYEQYF.

Points on this clone: The junction shows a germline mismatch at one end, possibly a read error. The CDR3 DNA sequence: TGCAGCGGGCCGCGGGGGACCCCCGATTTT. It codes for CSGPRGTPDF. V and J are TRBV29-1 and TRBJ2-3; TRBD2 matches at 7 bases. CDR3 length equals 10 residues. Germline lookup yields CDR1 SQVTM and CDR2 ANQGSEA.

V gene TRBV29-1 combines with J gene TRBJ2-3, with D uncertain. Germline lookup yields CDR1 SQVTM and CDR2 ANQGSEA. The V end was cut by 3 bases, the J end by 1 base, with 8 bases between. This CDR3 region has 13 residues. CDR3: CSVDLQGTDTQYF. The CDR3 bases are TGCAGCGTTGACCTTCAGGGCACAGATACGCAGTATTTT.

The chain joins TRBV6-5 to TRBJ1-4; tentative D call: TRBD1 (5 bases). CDR1 MNHEY and CDR2 SVGAGI come from the germline V gene. The CDR3 loop spans 14 amino acids. V gave up 1 base and J gave up 6 bases, with 9 bases separating them. DNA of the CDR3: TGTGCCAGCAGTTACTACACAGGTTATGAAAAACTGTTTTTT. Its translation is CASSYYTGYEKLFF.

The chain combines TRBV5-4 with TRBJ2-5; D ambiguous. Between the trimmed V and J ends, which lost 5 bases and 0 bases, there was a span of 5 bases. The CDR3 length is 12 residues. Germline CDR1 reads SGHNT; CDR2 reads YYREEE (reference sequence). CDR3 nucleotide sequence: TGTGCCAGCAGTCTGTACCAAGAGACCCAGTACTTC. Residues: CASSLYQETQYF.

The rearrangement links TRBV6-1 to TRBJ2-5, with TRBD2 matching 8 bases. The DNA matches TRBJ2-7 better at its end, which makes the J call doubtful. The CDR3 totals 15 residues. From germline, CDR1 is MNHNS and CDR2 SASEGT. In DNA form, the CDR3 reads TGTGCCAGCAGTGAATTGGACGGGGGGGCCCTCGAGCAGTACTTC. This codes for CASSELDGGALEQYF.

This clone has just a few counts. The chain combines TRBV4-1 with TRBJ2-7, with TRBD2 matching over 9 bases. From germline, CDR1 is MGHRA and CDR2 YSYEKL. Unmatched junction bases numbered 13, after V lost 3 bases and J lost 4 bases. CDR3 length: 17 residues. The CDR3 loop is CASSHGRGLAGPYEQYF. CDR3 nucleotide sequence: TGCGCCAGCAGCCATGGAAGAGGGCTAGCGGGACCGTACGAGCAGTACTTC.

The chain couples TRBV27 to TRBJ2-1; D possibly corresponds to TRBD2 (6 bases). The CDR3 length is 13 residues. In germline, CDR1 is MNHEY, CDR2 SMNVEV (reference sequence). The ends were cut back, 2 bases at V and 4 bases at J, with 6 bases in the middle. The CDR3: CASSLAGYNEQFF. Here the CDR3 DNA reads TGTGCCAGCAGTTTAGCGGGGTACAATGAGCAGTTCTTC.

The chain has TRBV6-1 and TRBJ2-7; 7 bases fit TRBD1. Germline V gives CDR1 MNHNS, CDR2 SASEGT. There are 15 residues in the CDR3. Losses at the gene ends were 4 bases for V and 2 bases for J; bases not matched to a gene: 8. The CDR3 bases are TGTGCCAGCAGTGTAACCGGGACAGTGACCTACGAGCAGTACTTC. This translates into CASSVTGTVTYEQYF.

In nucleotides, the CDR3 is TGTGCCAGCAGCCAAGGGCAGGGGGCTATGAATGAGCAGTTCTTC. It codes for CASSQGQGAMNEQFF. The chain links TRBV14 to TRBJ2-1; 8 nucleotides match TRBD1. The V and J ends lost 1 base and 7 bases, in that order; junction bases with no gene match: 6. The germline gives CDR1 SGHDN, CDR2 FVKESK. The CDR3 has 15 amino acids.

This clone was counted once. V is TRBV4-3 and J is TRBJ2-4; D call uncertain. The length of the CDR3 is 14 residues. Germline CDR1 is LGHNA and CDR2 is YSLEER. V lost 0 bases, J lost 7 bases, and 10 bases lay in between. The CDR3 region is CASSQDNEVNIQYF. The CDR3 DNA is TGCGCCAGCAGCCAAGATAACGAGGTTAACATTCAGTACTTC.

V gene TRBV6-1 combines with J gene TRBJ2-1; tentatively, D is TRBD2 (5 bases). Trimming pared 5 bases from V and 9 bases from J, leaving 14 bases between. The CDR3 has 13 residues. Germline lookup yields CDR1 MNHNS and CDR2 SASEGT. CDR3 in amino acids: CASSMDWRSEQFF. CDR3 coding DNA: TGTGCCAGCAGTATGGACTGGCGGAGTGAGCAGTTCTTC.

The V gene is TRBV4-3, the J gene TRBJ2-1; 12 bases match TRBD2. V dropped 0 bases and J dropped 5; count of bases not matched to a gene: 14. The germline CDR1 and CDR2 sequences are LGHNA and YSLEER. The CDR3 consists of 20 residues. The CDR3 DNA is TGCGCCAGCAGCCAAGAACGGATTACGCTAGCGGGGGGGAAGGACAATGAGCAGTTCTTC. Translated, it gives CASSQERITLAGGKDNEQFF.

The gene calls are TRBV28 and TRBJ2-1; no reliable D call. The V gene lost 2 bases and the J gene lost 2 bases, with 4 bases spanning the gap. The CDR3 covers 13 residues. Germline values: CDR1 MDHEN, CDR2 SYDVKM. The CDR3 sequence: CASSLPAYNEQFF. The CDR3 coding sequence is TGTGCCAGCAGTTTACCCGCCTACAATGAGCAGTTCTTC.

The chain couples TRBV11-2 to TRBJ1-3; 8 bases agree with TRBD1. The CDR3 runs 16 residues. The germline gives CDR1 SGHAT, CDR2 FQNNGV. The trim removed 5 bases at V and 3 bases at J, leaving 9 bases unmatched. CDR3 nucleotides: TGTGCCAGCAGCGAAGGGACAGGTCTGGTTGGAAACACCATATATTTT. Amino acids: CASSEGTGLVGNTIYF. Combining the CDR3 with reference TRBV11-2 and TRBJ1-3 gives the whole variable domain EAGVAQSPRYKIIEKRQSVAFWCNPISGHATLYWYQQILGQGPKLLIQFQNNGVVDDSQLPKDRFSAERLKGVDSTLKIQPAKLEDSAVYLCASSEGTGLVGNTIYFGEGSWLTVV.

The chain joins TRBV7-8 to TRBJ2-2; a possible D gene is TRBD1 (5 bases). CDR3 length: 14 amino acids. Trimming took off 5 bases at V and 1 base at J, with 8 bases between the two ends. The V gene's germline CDR1 is SGHVS and CDR2 FQNEAQ. CDR3 region: CASSLTENTGELFF. The CDR3 DNA follows: TGTGCCAGCAGCCTGACAGAGAACACCGGGGAGCTGTTTTTT.

The chain couples TRBV7-9 to TRBJ2-3, with TRBD2 matching over 12 bases. Germline CDR1 and CDR2: SEHNR and FQNEAQ (reference sequence). The CDR3 runs 16 residues. V dropped 5 bases and J dropped 5; count of bases not matched to a gene: 8. The CDR3 is CASSQWTSGVGDTQYF. DNA of the CDR3: TGTGCCAGCAGCCAGTGGACTAGCGGGGTAGGAGATACGCAGTATTTT.

This chain's CDR3 is CASLFSGRDTGELFF. DNA of the CDR3: TGTGCCAGCCTATTCAGCGGGAGAGACACCGGGGAGCTGTTTTTT. J is TRBJ2-2 and V is TRBV18, with 8 bases identical to TRBD2. The J segment lost 3 bases and the V segment lost 8 bases, leaving 8 bases of the junction unmatched. The germline V gene has CDR1 KGHSH and CDR2 LQKENI. The CDR3 is made up of 15 amino acids.

This chain joins TRBV7-3 and TRBJ2-1; perhaps TRBD2 as D (5 bases). CDR3 length: 12 residues. The V gene's germline CDR1 is SGHTA and CDR2 FQGTGA. V was cut by 4 bases and J by 7 bases, with 8 bases left in between. This CDR3 is CASSSDLNEQFF. The CDR3 DNA is TGTGCCAGCAGCTCGGACTTGAATGAGCAGTTCTTC.

The V and J genes are TRBV6-6 and TRBJ1-2, with D hard to call. The CDR3 is 14 amino acids. Germline V lookup: CDR1 MNHNY, CDR2 SVGAGI (reference sequence). The ends were cut back, 2 bases at V and 7 bases at J, with 14 bases in the middle. As DNA, the CDR3 is TGTGCCAGCAGTTACAAGTCACGGGATTTTGGCTACACCTTC. Encoded protein: CASSYKSRDFGYTF.

The chain joins TRBV7-9 to TRBJ1-5; weak D call: TRBD1 (6 bases). Germline-derived CDR1 and CDR2 are SEHNR and FQNEAQ (reference sequence). V gave up 0 bases and J gave up 7 bases, with 10 bases separating them. The CDR3 has 14 amino acids. The CDR3 sequence: CASSLADRSQPQHF. DNA of the CDR3: TGTGCCAGCAGCTTAGCCGACAGGAGCCAGCCCCAGCATTTT.

This chain uses TRBV29-1 with TRBJ2-1; D might be TRBD2 (5 bases). Germline V lookup: CDR1 SQVTM, CDR2 ANQGSEA. V lost 5 bases to trimming and J lost 4 bases, with 21 bases between them. The CDR3 is 16 amino acids. The CDR3 loop is CSVRGLPRLPYNEQFF. In nucleotides, the CDR3 is TGCAGCGTTCGCGGACTTCCCCGGTTACCTTACAATGAGCAGTTCTTC.

The V and J genes are TRBV6-5 and TRBJ2-7, with D possibly TRBD1 on 5 matching bases. The V gene's germline CDR1 is MNHEY and CDR2 SVGAGI. The V gene lost 4 bases and the J gene lost 6 bases, with 7 bases spanning the gap. The CDR3 contains 11 residues. The CDR3 loop is CASSFRAEQYF. The CDR3 nucleotides read TGTGCCAGCAGTTTCAGGGCCGAGCAGTACTTC.

This chain uses TRBV7-6 with TRBJ2-5; D is unclear. CDR1 and CDR2 (germline): SGHVS, FNYEAQ. V was cut by 2 bases and J by 5 bases, with 9 bases left in between. This CDR3 contains 13 residues. The CDR3 DNA is TGTGCCAGCAGCTTAACACCCGCCGAGACCCAGTACTTC. It specifies CASSLTPAETQYF.

This chain joins TRBV2 and TRBJ2-1; 10 nucleotides align to TRBD2. Trimming took 3 bases from V and 4 from J; bases not matched to a gene: 6. The germline V gene has CDR1 SNHLY and CDR2 FYNNEI. This CDR3 is 16 amino acids long. CDR3 protein: CASSDQREGRYNEQFF. In DNA, the CDR3 is TGTGCCAGCAGTGACCAGCGGGAGGGCCGGTACAATGAGCAGTTCTTC.

The V call is TRBV5-6, the J call TRBJ2-7; maybe TRBD2 (6 bases). Trimming took off 0 bases at V and 0 bases at J, with 13 bases between the two ends. Germline lookup yields CDR1 SGHDT and CDR2 YYEEEE. CDR3 length: 16 amino acids. CDR3 in DNA: TGTGCCAGCAGCTTGGCATCCTCGGGGGTCTCCTACGAGCAGTACTTC. Translation: CASSLASSGVSYEQYF.